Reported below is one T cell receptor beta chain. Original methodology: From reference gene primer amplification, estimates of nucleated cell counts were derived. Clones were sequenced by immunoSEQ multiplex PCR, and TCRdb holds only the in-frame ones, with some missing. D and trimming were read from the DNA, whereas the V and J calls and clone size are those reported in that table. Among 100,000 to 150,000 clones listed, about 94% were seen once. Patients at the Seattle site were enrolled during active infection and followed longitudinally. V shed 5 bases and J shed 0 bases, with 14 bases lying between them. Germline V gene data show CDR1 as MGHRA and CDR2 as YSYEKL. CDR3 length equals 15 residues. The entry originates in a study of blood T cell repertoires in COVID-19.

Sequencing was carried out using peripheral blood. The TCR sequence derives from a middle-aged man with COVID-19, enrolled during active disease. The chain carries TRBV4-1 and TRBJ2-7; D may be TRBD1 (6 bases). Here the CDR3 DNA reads TGCGCCAGCAGCGCACGAACAGGGAGCTCCTACGAGCAGTACTTC. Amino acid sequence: CASSARTGSSYEQYF.